Following are 9 T cell receptor beta chains from one sample sequenced in a study of OX40 agonist ivuxolimab in advanced cancers. Assay used: immunoSEQ multiplex PCR; TCRdb lists only in-frame clones, some missing. The sample lists 20,000 to 25,000 clones, about nine tenths occurring once. This sample comprised CD4+ or CD8+ T cells sorted from blood, obtained in a trial of the OX40 agonist ivuxolimab. These receptors were obtained from an adult with an advanced solid tumor such as melanoma, head and neck, liver or kidney cancer.

The chain employs TRBV7-2 and TRBJ1-4; D may be TRBD1 (5 bases). Per the germline V gene, CDR1 is SGHTA and CDR2 is FQGNSA. The germline V and J ends were trimmed by 3 bases and 0 bases, with 8 bases remaining between them. This CDR3 has 15 amino acids. The CDR3 region is CASSLDTSTNEKLFF. CDR3 DNA sequence: TGTGCCAGCAGCTTGGACACTTCAACTAATGAAAAACTGTTTTTT.

The chain has TRBV5-1 and TRBJ1-6; D unclear. V was cut by 4 bases and J by 0 bases, with 14 bases left in between. CDR3 length: 17 residues. From germline, CDR1 is SGHRS and CDR2 YFSETQ. The CDR3 DNA sequence: TGCGCCAGCAGCCTGGACCACGAAAGCTCCTATAATTCACCCCTCCACTTT. This encodes CASSLDHESSYNSPLHF.

J is TRBJ2-7 and V is TRBV6-5; D unclear. Trimming cost V 7 bases and J 4 bases, with 8 bases left between them. Germline V gene sequence: CDR1 MNHEY, CDR2 SVGAGI. CDR3 length: 11 amino acids. In nucleotides, the CDR3 is TGTGCCAGCATCTTTGGTTACGAGCAGTACTTC. Translated: CASIFGYEQYF.

The rearrangement links TRBV11-2 to TRBJ1-6; D might be TRBD1 (5 bases). This CDR3 comprises 14 residues. Germline V gene lookup returns CDR1 SGHAT and CDR2 FQNNGV. Trimming removed 5 bases at V and 7 bases at J, with 12 bases between. The CDR3, as DNA: TGTGCCAGCAGCCTGGGAAAGGGGAATTCACCCCTCCACTTT. Its protein is CASSLGKGNSPLHF. The entire variable domain, with the rest obtained from reference TRBV11-2 and TRBJ1-6, is as follows: EAGVAQSPRYKIIEKRQSVAFWCNPISGHATLYWYQQILGQGPKLLIQFQNNGVVDDSQLPKDRFSAERLKGVDSTLKIQPAKLEDSAVYLCASSLGKGNSPLHFGNGTRLTVT.

The chain couples TRBV7-3 to TRBJ2-7; D not resolved. Germline assignment: CDR1 SGHTA and CDR2 FQGTGA. V lost 0 bases and J lost 7, with 10 bases in between. The length of the CDR3 is 13 residues. The CDR3 sequence: CASSLTAGGEQYF. The CDR3 region has the DNA TGTGCCAGCAGCTTAACGGCCGGTGGGGAGCAGTACTTC.

The V and J genes are TRBV7-9 and TRBJ2-1; 9 positions match TRBD1. Unmatched junction bases numbered 5, after V lost 10 bases and J lost 7 bases. CDR3 length equals 12 residues. Germline V lookup: CDR1 SEHNR, CDR2 FQNEAQ (reference sequence). CDR3 sequence (DNA): TGTGCCAACGGACAGGGGTCTAATGAGCAGTTCTTC. Its protein is CANGQGSNEQFF.

The gene calls are TRBV6-5 and TRBJ2-7; 9 nucleotides agree with TRBD1. Germline V CDR1 and CDR2: MNHEY, SVGAGI. Unmatched junction bases numbered 8, after V lost 5 bases and J lost 3 bases. This CDR3 comprises 15 residues. The CDR3 DNA reads as TGTGCCAGCAGTCCCGGGACAGGGTTATACTACGAGCAGTACTTC. It codes for CASSPGTGLYYEQYF.

With regard to this clone: One end of the junction varies from germline; a read error may be responsible. CDR3 residues: CASSSGPGSGDEQYF. CDR3 DNA sequence: TGTGCTAGCAGTTCGGGGCCGGGCAGCGGTGACGAGCAGTACTTC. The chain carries TRBV7-7 and TRBJ2-7; D might be TRBD1 or TRBD2, each matching 5 bases. CDR1 is SSHAT, CDR2 FNYEAQ, per germline (reference sequence). The CDR3 consists of 15 residues.

The genes are TRBV4-2 and TRBJ2-3; 11 bases fit TRBD2. Germline CDR1 is LGHNA and CDR2 is YNFKEQ. The CDR3 sequence is 17 residues long. V shed 2 bases, J shed 5 bases, and the junction held 9 bases outside the gene matches. The CDR3 nucleotides are TGTGCCAGCAGCCAACTGACTAGCGGGATTAAAAAAGATACGCAGTATTTT. Translation: CASSQLTSGIKKDTQYF.